The 7 T cell receptor beta chains listed next were all sequenced from one sample in a study of blood T cells in healthy people across ages (dated by TCRdb to about 2015). Library creation used 5' RACE. Instrument on record: Illumina HiSeq 2500. A second PCR of roughly 6 to 11 cycles was run with a J-beta primer mix and a sample-barcoded 5' primer. The public sequencing data were trimmed at Q25 with fastp and processed into clonotypes with MiXCR by TCRdb, which kept only in-frame beta chains. Each entry merges the rows of one CDR3 protein and shows their most common DNA and genes. This sample has around 800,000 distinct CDR3 sequences in its table, and 20% to 30% of those were observed once. Jointly, the top ten make up 3% of the sample. These data also formed part of another study, on T cells of mothers and their children.

The sample was blood. Every receptor here comes from a boy between 5 and 17 years old in good health.

J is TRBJ2-5 and V is TRBV29-1, with D possibly TRBD1 on 6 matching bases. The V gene's germline CDR1 is SQVTM and CDR2 ANQGSEA. There are 15 residues in the CDR3. V lost 3 bases to trimming and J lost 4 bases, with 18 bases between them. The CDR3 coding sequence is TGCAGCGTTGAGAACAGGGATAGGAGCCGAGAGACCCAGTACTTC. It yields the protein CSVENRDRSRETQYF.

This clonotype was recorded only once. The CDR3 DNA reads TGTGCCAGTAGTATAGTGTCGGCACTAGCCAAAAACATTCAGTACTTC. This sequence encodes CASSIVSALAKNIQYF. V usage is TRBV19 and J usage is TRBJ2-4; no reliable D call. The V gene's germline CDR1 is LNHDA and CDR2 SQIVND (reference sequence). The CDR3 extends over 16 amino acids. The germline V and J ends were trimmed by 1 base and 0 bases, with 10 bases remaining between them.

This clonotype was observed at least ten times. V gene TRBV6-5 combines with J gene TRBJ2-5; 9 bases fit TRBD1. The J call may not be correct, given that the DNA end is closer to TRBJ2-7. Germline V lookup: CDR1 MNHEY, CDR2 SVGAGI. This CDR3 is 14 amino acids long. The CDR3 protein is CASSYSGQGYEQYF. The CDR3 DNA sequence: TGTGCCAGCAGTTACTCGGGACAGGGCTACGAGCAGTACTTC.

This clonotype was detected only a few times. V and J are TRBV7-9 and TRBJ2-4; tentatively, D is TRBD1 (6 bases). This CDR3 has 15 residues. Per the germline V gene, CDR1 is SEHNR and CDR2 is FQNEAQ (reference sequence). Deletions cut 6 bases from V and 7 bases from J, with 19 bases between. CDR3 nucleotide sequence: TGTGCCAGCAGTCGGGTACAGGGAATCGGGAACATTCAGTACTTC. This codes for CASSRVQGIGNIQYF. The entire variable domain, with the rest obtained from reference TRBV7-9 and TRBJ2-4, is as follows: DTGVSQNPRHKITKRGQNVTFRCDPISEHNRLYWYRQTLGQGPEFLTYFQNEAQLEKSRLLSDRFSAERPKGSFSTLEIQRTEQGDSAMYLCASSRVQGIGNIQYFGAGTRLSVL.

A word on this clonotype: The CDR3 end shows no conserved phenylalanine or tryptophan, and so a read error is likely. V is TRBV11-2 and J is TRBJ2-3; tentatively, D is TRBD2 (6 bases). V was shortened by 4 bases and J by 6 bases, with 8 bases between the two germline ends. The length of the CDR3 is 12 residues. Germline CDR1 SGHAT, CDR2 FQNNGV. CDR3 sequence: CASSSAGDTQYL. The CDR3 coding sequence is TGTGCCAGCAGCTCCGCGGGGGATACGCAGTATCTT.

This chain links TRBV20-1 with TRBJ2-7; D remains ambiguous. The V end was cut by 6 bases, the J end by 2 bases, with 11 bases between. CDR1 and CDR2 (germline): DFQATT, SNEGSKA (reference sequence). The CDR3 totals 12 residues. The CDR3 loop is CSAAAGTYEQYF. Here the CDR3 DNA reads TGCAGTGCCGCAGCCGGAACCTACGAGCAGTACTTC.

This clonotype was picked up a small number of times. The rearrangement joins TRBV20-1 to TRBJ1-4, with TRBD1 matching 8 bases. The V gene's germline CDR1 is DFQATT and CDR2 SNEGSKA (reference sequence). With V trimmed by 6 bases and J by 8 bases, 8 bases remained unmatched. The CDR3 has 13 residues. As DNA, the CDR3 is TGCAGTGCCCTGACAGGGGAGGGAGAAAAACTGTTTTTT. Residues: CSALTGEGEKLFF.